Each of the 18 T cell receptor beta chains below was sequenced from the same sample in a study of metastatic and nonmetastatic thyroid tumors (dated by TCRdb to between 2020 and 2021). Library construction relied on PCR. Sequencer: Illumina HiSeq 4000. The raw public reads went through TCRdb reprocessing: fastp at Q25, MiXCR clone calling, in-frame beta chains kept. The sample includes fewer than 100,000 clones, with under 15% observed a single time. Roughly 3.9% of the sample rests with the top ten. No patient had received any treatment before thyroid surgery. Sequencing used blood. The receptors originated from a female donor with papillary thyroid cancer or a benign thyroid nodule (not recorded which). Some clones in this sample may be carry-over from other donors' samples.

This clone was observed at least ten times. The chain links TRBV4-2 to TRBJ2-5; tentative D call: TRBD2 (7 bases). Germline V gene data show CDR1 as LGHNA and CDR2 as YNFKEQ. V lost 1 base, J lost 3 bases, and 15 bases lay in between. There are 16 residues in the CDR3. The CDR3 nucleotides are TGTGCCAGCAGCCAAGGGGGGGCTAGCGGTAAAGAGACCCAGTACTTC. Encoded protein: CASSQGGASGKETQYF.

With respect to this clone: A much larger clone differs from this one at a single base, so this may be a read error. This sequence joins TRBV20-1 and TRBJ2-2; D remains unclear. The CDR3 length is 14 residues. CDR1 is DFQATT, CDR2 SNEGSKA, per germline (reference sequence). V dropped 2 bases and J dropped 3 bases, with 10 bases sitting between them. CDR3 nucleotides: TGCAGTGCTAGACGGCTCCAGGACACCGGGGAGCTGTTTTTT. Protein sequence: CSARRLQDTGELFF.

With respect to this clone: A much larger clone differs by one base, so this may be a read error. V and J are TRBV20-1 and TRBJ2-5; 10 bases line up with TRBD2. In germline, CDR1 is DFQATT, CDR2 SNEGSKA (reference sequence). Unmatched junction bases numbered 8, after V lost 6 bases and J lost 1 base. The CDR3 runs 15 residues. The CDR3 DNA reads as TGCAGTGCGAGTGAGAGCGGGGGGGCCCAAGAGACCCAGTACTTC. This codes for CSASESGGAQETQYF.

V and J are TRBV7-3 and TRBJ1-1, with D perhaps matching TRBD1 (5 bases). This CDR3 has 20 amino acids. Trimming removed 0 bases from V and 5 bases from J, with 28 bases in between. Germline V CDR1 and CDR2: SGHTA, FQGTGA. DNA of the CDR3: TGTGCCAGCAGCTTAACCTACCTTAAGGGTGGGGCGGCCTTACGAACTGAAGCTTTCTTT. This gives the protein CASSLTYLKGGAALRTEAFF.

In the case of this clone: The conserved phenylalanine or tryptophan normally closing the CDR3 is absent here, so this likely arose from a read error. The gene calls are TRBV19 and TRBJ1-2; D unresolved. The CDR3 spans 16 residues. Germline-derived CDR1 and CDR2 are LNHDA and SQIVND (reference sequence). The CDR3 loop reads CDSSIRGTPPKDGYTI. The CDR3 nucleotides read TGTGACAGTAGTATCCGAGGAACCCCCCCCAAGGATGGCTACACCATC.

This clone appeared many times. V usage is TRBV5-1 and J usage is TRBJ2-2; 8 nucleotides line up with TRBD2. After removal of 4 bases from V and 7 bases from J, the junction contained 15 bases not matched to a gene. This CDR3 region has 17 residues. The germline V gene has CDR1 SGHRS and CDR2 YFSETQ. CDR3 DNA sequence: TGCGCCAGCAGCCCCGGGAGGGGCGACCCGGCTGGCGGGGAGCTGTTTTTT. Translation gives CASSPGRGDPAGGELFF. Full variable domain (outside the CDR3, taken from reference TRBV5-1 and TRBJ2-2): KAGVTQTPRYLIKTRGQQVTLSCSPISGHRSVSWYQQTPGQGLQFLFEYFSETQRNKGNFPGRFSGRQFSNSRSEMNVSTLELGDSALYLCASSPGRGDPAGGELFFGEGSRLTVL.

The chain joins TRBV5-4 to TRBJ1-2, with a possible D match to TRBD1 (6 bases). V gave up 0 bases and J gave up 10 bases, with 16 bases separating them. This CDR3 is 14 amino acids long. Germline CDR1 reads SGHNT; CDR2 reads YYREEE (reference sequence). Written as DNA, the CDR3 is TGTGCCAGCAGCTTGGAGTACAGGGCGGGGATCTACACCTTC. Protein product: CASSLEYRAGIYTF.

This clone was counted between two and nine times. At one of its ends the junction is not consistent with the germline gene, which may arise from a read error. The CDR3 loop is CATSRGEGSEQYF. CDR3 sequence (DNA): TGTGCCACCAGTAGAGGGGAAGGGTCCGAGCAGTACTTC. J is TRBJ2-7 and V is TRBV15; D may be TRBD1 or TRBD2 (5 bases each). CDR1 and CDR2 (germline): LNHNV, YYDKDF (reference sequence). The CDR3 spans 13 residues.

This clone has at least ten counts. The CDR3 region has the DNA TGTGCCTGGAGTATGGGGAGTGGCCTTCAGCCCCAGCATTTT. This gives the protein CAWSMGSGLQPQHF. The V call is TRBV30, the J call TRBJ1-5; no reliable D call. The germline V gene has CDR1 GTSNPN and CDR2 SVGIG (reference sequence). The CDR3 length is 14 residues. V was pared by 2 bases and J by 6 bases, with 14 bases between.

The table lists this clone with many counts. The chain joins TRBV6-1 to TRBJ2-5; D might be TRBD1 (5 bases). V lost 6 bases and J 2 bases, leaving 16 bases between the germline ends. Germline V gene sequence: CDR1 MNHNS, CDR2 SASEGT. This CDR3 is built from 15 residues. CDR3 in DNA: TGTGCCAGCAGCCCCGGACACCGCCTACAAGAGACCCAGTACTTC. This sequence encodes CASSPGHRLQETQYF.

This clone came up many times. The CDR3 nucleotides read TGCAGTGCCCGGAACGGACTAGCGGGGGTCTATGAGCAGTTCTTC. Translation gives CSARNGLAGVYEQFF. V is TRBV20-1 and J is TRBJ2-1; 13 bases are a match to TRBD2. Germline V gives CDR1 DFQATT, CDR2 SNEGSKA (reference sequence). V gave up 6 bases and J gave up 8 bases; unmatched junction bases: 10. The CDR3 has 15 amino acids.

This clone has a count of ten or more. V is TRBV18 and J is TRBJ2-1; D uncertain. CDR1 is KGHSH, CDR2 LQKENI, per germline. The V end lost 5 bases, the J end lost 10 bases, and 12 bases lay between the germline ends. There are 12 residues in the CDR3. The CDR3 here is CASSSALGEQFF. CDR3 nucleotides: TGTGCCAGCTCATCGGCCCTGGGCGAGCAGTTCTTC. Full variable domain (rest looked up from reference TRBV18 and TRBJ2-1): NAGVMQNPRHLVRRRGQEARLRCSPMKGHSHVYWYRQLPEEGLKFMVYLQKENIIDESGMPKERFSAEFPKEGPSILRIQQVVRGDSAAYFCASSSALGEQFFGPGTRLTVL.

Ten or more counts support this clone. This chain connects TRBV11-3 to TRBJ2-3; perhaps TRBD2 as D (7 bases). Germline V gene sequence: CDR1 SGHNT, CDR2 YENEEA. The CDR3 is 16 amino acids. V was trimmed by 1 base and J by 5 bases, leaving 16 bases between them. The CDR3 DNA is TGTGCCAGCAGCTTAGGAGTGGGGGGGCCGGAAGATACGCAGTATTTT. Translated: CASSLGVGGPEDTQYF. The variable domain in full, with the rest retrieved from reference TRBV11-3 and TRBJ2-3, is EAGVVQSPRYKIIEKKQPVAFWCNPISGHNTLYWYLQNLGQGPELLIRYENEEAVDDSQLPKDRFSAERLKGVDSTLKIQPAELGDSAVYLCASSLGVGGPEDTQYFGPGTRLTVL.

The rearrangement links TRBV4-3 to TRBJ1-2, with 7 bases aligning to TRBD1. This CDR3 is built from 15 residues. Germline V gene sequence: CDR1 LGHNA, CDR2 YSLEER. J was trimmed by 5 bases and V by 6 bases; bases with no gene match: 12. The CDR3 bases are TGCGCCAGCAGTCGAGACGGGACAGTACAATATGGCTACACCTTC. As protein: CASSRDGTVQYGYTF.

The V gene is TRBV20-1, the J gene TRBJ1-1; perhaps TRBD1 as D (5 bases). The CDR3 runs 16 residues. Trimming left V 5 bases short and J 1 base short, with 20 bases between. The germline CDR1 and CDR2 sequences are DFQATT and SNEGSKA (reference sequence). DNA for the CDR3: TGCAGTGCTGGGGCACCCGGGGTGAAGGCGAACACTGAAGCTTTCTTT. Translated: CSAGAPGVKANTEAFF.

This clone appeared many times. An end of the junction does not agree with germline; a read error may underlie this. The chain joins TRBV7-7 to TRBJ2-1, with D perhaps TRBD1 (6 bases). This CDR3 is built from 15 residues. The germline CDR1 and CDR2 sequences are SSHAT and FNYEAQ (reference sequence). The CDR3 is CASSLDGQFYNEQFF. As DNA, the CDR3 is TGTGCTAGCAGCTTAGACGGACAGTTCTACAATGAGCAGTTCTTC.

The chain has TRBV7-8 and TRBJ2-7; TRBD1 matches 8 bases. The CDR3 runs 15 residues. Germline CDR1 is SGHVS and CDR2 is FQNEAQ. J gave up 6 bases and V 8 bases, and 15 bases lay outside the gene matches. The CDR3 DNA is TGTGCCAGCGGCCAATTTCAGGGGGCGCGCGCCGAGCAGTACTTC. Amino acids: CASGQFQGARAEQYF.

This clone was picked up many times. The chain joins TRBV27 to TRBJ2-5; D might be TRBD1 (8 bases). The CDR3 contains 14 residues. Germline V gene sequence: CDR1 MNHEY, CDR2 SMNVEV (reference sequence). V was trimmed by 5 bases and J by 7 bases, leaving 17 bases between them. CDR3 nucleotide sequence: TGTGCCAGCAGTCCAACAGGGGGGGTGGGGACCCAGTACTTC. Its translation: CASSPTGGVGTQYF.